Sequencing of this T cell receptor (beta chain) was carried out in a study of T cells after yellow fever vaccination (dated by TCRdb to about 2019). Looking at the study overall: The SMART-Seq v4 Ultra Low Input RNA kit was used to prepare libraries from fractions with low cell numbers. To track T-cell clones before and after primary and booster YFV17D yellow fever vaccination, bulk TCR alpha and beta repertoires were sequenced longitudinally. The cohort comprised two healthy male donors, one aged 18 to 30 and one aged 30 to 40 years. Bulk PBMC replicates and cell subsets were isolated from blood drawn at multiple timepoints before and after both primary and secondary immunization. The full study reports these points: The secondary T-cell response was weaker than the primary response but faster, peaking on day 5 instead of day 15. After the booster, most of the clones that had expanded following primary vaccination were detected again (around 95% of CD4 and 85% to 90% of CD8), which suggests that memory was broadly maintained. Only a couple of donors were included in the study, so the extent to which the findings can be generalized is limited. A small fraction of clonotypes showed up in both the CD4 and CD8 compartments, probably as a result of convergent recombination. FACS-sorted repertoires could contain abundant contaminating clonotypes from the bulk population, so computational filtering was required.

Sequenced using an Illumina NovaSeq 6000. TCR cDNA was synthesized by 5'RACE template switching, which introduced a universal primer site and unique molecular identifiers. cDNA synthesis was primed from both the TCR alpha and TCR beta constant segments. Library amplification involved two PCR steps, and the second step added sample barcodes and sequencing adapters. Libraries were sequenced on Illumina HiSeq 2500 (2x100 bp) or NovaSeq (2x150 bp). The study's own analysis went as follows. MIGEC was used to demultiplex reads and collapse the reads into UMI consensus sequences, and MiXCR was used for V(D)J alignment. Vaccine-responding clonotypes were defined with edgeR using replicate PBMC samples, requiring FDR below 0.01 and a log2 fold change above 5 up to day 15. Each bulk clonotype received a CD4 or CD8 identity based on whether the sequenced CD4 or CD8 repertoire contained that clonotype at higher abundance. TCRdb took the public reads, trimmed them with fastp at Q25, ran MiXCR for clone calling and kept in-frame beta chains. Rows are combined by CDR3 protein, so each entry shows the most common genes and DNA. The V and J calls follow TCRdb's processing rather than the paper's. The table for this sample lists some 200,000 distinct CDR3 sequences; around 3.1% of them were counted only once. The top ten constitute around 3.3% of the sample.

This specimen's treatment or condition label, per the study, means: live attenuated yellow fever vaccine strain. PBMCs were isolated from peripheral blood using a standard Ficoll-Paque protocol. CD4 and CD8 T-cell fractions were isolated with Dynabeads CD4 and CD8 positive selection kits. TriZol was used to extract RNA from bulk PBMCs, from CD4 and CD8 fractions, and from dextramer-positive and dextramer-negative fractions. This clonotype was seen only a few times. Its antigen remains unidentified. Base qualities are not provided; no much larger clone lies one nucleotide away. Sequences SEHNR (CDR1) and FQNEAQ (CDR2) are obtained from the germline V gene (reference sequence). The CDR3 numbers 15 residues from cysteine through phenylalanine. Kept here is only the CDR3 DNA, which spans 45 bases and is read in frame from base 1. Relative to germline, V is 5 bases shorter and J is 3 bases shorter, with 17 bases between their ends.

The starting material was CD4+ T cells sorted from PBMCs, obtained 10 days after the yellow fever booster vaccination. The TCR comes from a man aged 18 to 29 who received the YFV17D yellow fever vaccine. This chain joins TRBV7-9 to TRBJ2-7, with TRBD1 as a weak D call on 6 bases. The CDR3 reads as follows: CASSPLGGQGYEQYF. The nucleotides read TGTGCCAGCAGCCCCCTTGGGGGCCAGGGCTACGAGCAGTACTTC.